The 14 T cell receptor beta chains presented below share a single source sample, sequenced in a study of CD8 T cells in ankylosing spondylitis. Study outcomes and limitations: Ankylosing spondylitis blood seemed to carry a telltale TCR beta motif made of eight highly homologous variants.

TCRdb re-derived calls from the 5' RACE reads in MiXCR, one entry per CDR3 protein. The profile shows around 770,000 distinct CDR3 sequences, roughly 10% of them singletons. Antigen specificity for these receptors is unknown. The sample was blood, either unsorted or a sorted T cell fraction (not recorded which). These receptors all come from a male donor with ankylosing spondylitis.

This sequence joins TRBV24-1 and TRBJ2-3; D possibly uses TRBD1 or TRBD2 (5 bases each). The V gene's germline CDR1 is KGHDR and CDR2 SFDVKD. This CDR3 has 13 residues. The V gene lost 12 bases and the J gene lost 0 bases, with 12 bases spanning the gap. CDR3 DNA sequence: TGTGCCGTTTGCCGGGGCAGCACAGATACGCAGTATTTT. It translates to CAVCRGSTDTQYF.

This clonotype has just a few counts. The CDR3 DNA reads as TGTGCCAGCAGCTTGTATTTTAGCGGGGCTGAAGCTTTCTTT. As protein: CASSLYFSGAEAFF. The rearrangement links TRBV13 to TRBJ1-1, with unresolved D. The germline V and J ends were trimmed by 3 bases and 6 bases, with 14 bases remaining between them. CDR1 is PRHDT and CDR2 is FYEKMQ in the germline V gene (reference sequence). The CDR3 loop spans 14 amino acids.

This clonotype was counted a few times. The chain uses TRBV5-1 and TRBJ2-1; D perhaps matches TRBD2 (6 bases). This CDR3 comprises 14 residues. Deletions cut 4 bases from V and 6 bases from J, with 14 bases between. Germline V gene sequence: CDR1 SGHRS, CDR2 YFSETQ. This CDR3 is CASSTPGLFNEQFF. CDR3 sequence (DNA): TGCGCCAGCAGCACACCGGGACTGTTCAATGAGCAGTTCTTC.

The chain employs TRBV4-2 and TRBJ2-2, with 14 bases that match TRBD2. V shed 3 bases and J 4 bases; nucleotides not matched to a gene: 4. From germline, CDR1 is LGHNA and CDR2 YNFKEQ. The CDR3 totals 17 residues. For the CDR3, the DNA is TGTGCCAGCAGCCAGGGGACTAGCGGGAGTAGCACCGGGGAGCTGTTTTTT. As protein: CASSQGTSGSSTGELFF.

This clonotype was picked up many times. V and J are TRBV6-1 and TRBJ1-6, with D maybe TRBD1 (5 bases). The length of the CDR3 is 14 residues. Trimming left V 6 bases short and J 7 bases short, with 13 bases between. From germline, CDR1 is MNHNS and CDR2 SASEGT. DNA for the CDR3: TGTGCCAGCAGGCTAGGGGTCCTAAATTCACCCCTCCACTTT. Amino acids: CASRLGVLNSPLHF.

V is TRBV5-1 and J is TRBJ2-1; 13 bases agree with TRBD2. V dropped 4 bases and J dropped 8; count of bases not matched to a gene: 3. The germline V gene has CDR1 SGHRS and CDR2 YFSETQ. This CDR3 has 14 amino acids. Here the CDR3 reads CASSPGLAGDEQFF. In nucleotides, the CDR3 is TGCGCCAGCAGCCCAGGACTAGCGGGAGATGAGCAGTTCTTC.

V is TRBV12-3 or TRBV12-4 and J is TRBJ2-1; 8 positions agree with TRBD1. With V trimmed by 5 bases and J by 8 bases, 11 bases remained unmatched. This CDR3 region has 15 residues. CDR3 sequence reads: CASSKRTGWSDEQFF. CDR3 nucleotide sequence: TGTGCCAGCAGTAAGAGGACAGGGTGGTCCGATGAGCAGTTCTTC.

This clonotype was detected only a few times. The chain has TRBV6-5 and TRBJ2-1; TRBD2 agrees at 7 bases. The CDR3 extends over 13 amino acids. Losses at the gene ends were 2 bases for V and 12 bases for J; bases not matched to a gene: 7. Germline-derived CDR1 and CDR2 are MNHEY and SVGAGI. The CDR3 sequence: CASSYEGTTGQFF. The CDR3 coding sequence is TGTGCCAGCAGTTACGAAGGGACTACCGGGCAGTTCTTC.

This clonotype has just a few counts. The gene calls are TRBV5-6 and TRBJ2-1; weak D call: TRBD2 (5 bases). This CDR3 is built from 12 residues. V was pared by 1 base and J by 10 bases, with 9 bases between. Germline V CDR1 and CDR2: SGHDT, YYEEEE. CDR3 coding DNA: TGTGCCAGCAGCTTGTATTCGGGAGAGCAGTTCTTC. It yields the protein CASSLYSGEQFF.

This clonotype was recorded a few times. The chain has TRBV11-2 and TRBJ2-7; possibly TRBD1 for D (6 bases). The V and J ends lost 5 bases and 2 bases respectively, with 13 bases between them. CDR1 and CDR2 from the germline V gene are SGHAT and FQNNGV. There are 14 residues in the CDR3. The CDR3 here is CASSHGTRPYEQYF. The CDR3 nucleotides are TGTGCCAGCAGCCATGGGACAAGGCCCTACGAGCAGTACTTC.

This clonotype was observed at least ten times. The V and J genes are TRBV29-1 and TRBJ2-1, with D uncertain. V shed 3 bases and J shed 0 bases, with 18 bases lying between them. Germline CDR1 is SQVTM and CDR2 is ANQGSEA. The CDR3 runs 17 residues. CDR3 coding DNA: TGCAGCGTTGAGAAGGGCCGGCAGCGAACCTCCTACAATGAGCAGTTCTTC. It specifies CSVEKGRQRTSYNEQFF.

The chain links TRBV4-1 to TRBJ2-2; the D gene could be TRBD1 or TRBD2 (5 bases each). Between the trimmed V and J ends, which lost 11 bases and 3 bases, there was a span of 13 bases. This CDR3 region has 13 residues. Germline CDR1 is MGHRA and CDR2 is YSYEKL. The CDR3 sequence: CAARPGHTGELFF. In DNA form, the CDR3 reads TGCGCCGCCAGGCCGGGGCACACCGGGGAGCTGTTTTTT.

This clonotype appeared many times. The chain combines TRBV5-1 with TRBJ2-1; D might be TRBD1 (6 bases). V gave up 4 bases and J gave up 4 bases, with 18 bases separating them. The CDR3 is 16 residues long. The germline V gene has CDR1 SGHRS and CDR2 YFSETQ. This CDR3 is CASSAEGQKLYNEQFF. CDR3 in DNA: TGCGCCAGCAGCGCGGAAGGACAGAAACTATACAATGAGCAGTTCTTC.

At least ten counts were recorded for this clonotype. The rearrangement uses TRBV29-1 and TRBJ1-2; D is possibly TRBD1 (5 bases). The CDR3 contains 14 residues. Trimming took off 6 bases at V and 4 bases at J, with 18 bases between the two ends. Germline-derived CDR1 and CDR2 are SQVTM and ANQGSEA. CDR3 coding DNA: TGCAGCGTGTCCAGGGACCGCCCCCCCTATGGCTACACCTTC. Its translation: CSVSRDRPPYGYTF.